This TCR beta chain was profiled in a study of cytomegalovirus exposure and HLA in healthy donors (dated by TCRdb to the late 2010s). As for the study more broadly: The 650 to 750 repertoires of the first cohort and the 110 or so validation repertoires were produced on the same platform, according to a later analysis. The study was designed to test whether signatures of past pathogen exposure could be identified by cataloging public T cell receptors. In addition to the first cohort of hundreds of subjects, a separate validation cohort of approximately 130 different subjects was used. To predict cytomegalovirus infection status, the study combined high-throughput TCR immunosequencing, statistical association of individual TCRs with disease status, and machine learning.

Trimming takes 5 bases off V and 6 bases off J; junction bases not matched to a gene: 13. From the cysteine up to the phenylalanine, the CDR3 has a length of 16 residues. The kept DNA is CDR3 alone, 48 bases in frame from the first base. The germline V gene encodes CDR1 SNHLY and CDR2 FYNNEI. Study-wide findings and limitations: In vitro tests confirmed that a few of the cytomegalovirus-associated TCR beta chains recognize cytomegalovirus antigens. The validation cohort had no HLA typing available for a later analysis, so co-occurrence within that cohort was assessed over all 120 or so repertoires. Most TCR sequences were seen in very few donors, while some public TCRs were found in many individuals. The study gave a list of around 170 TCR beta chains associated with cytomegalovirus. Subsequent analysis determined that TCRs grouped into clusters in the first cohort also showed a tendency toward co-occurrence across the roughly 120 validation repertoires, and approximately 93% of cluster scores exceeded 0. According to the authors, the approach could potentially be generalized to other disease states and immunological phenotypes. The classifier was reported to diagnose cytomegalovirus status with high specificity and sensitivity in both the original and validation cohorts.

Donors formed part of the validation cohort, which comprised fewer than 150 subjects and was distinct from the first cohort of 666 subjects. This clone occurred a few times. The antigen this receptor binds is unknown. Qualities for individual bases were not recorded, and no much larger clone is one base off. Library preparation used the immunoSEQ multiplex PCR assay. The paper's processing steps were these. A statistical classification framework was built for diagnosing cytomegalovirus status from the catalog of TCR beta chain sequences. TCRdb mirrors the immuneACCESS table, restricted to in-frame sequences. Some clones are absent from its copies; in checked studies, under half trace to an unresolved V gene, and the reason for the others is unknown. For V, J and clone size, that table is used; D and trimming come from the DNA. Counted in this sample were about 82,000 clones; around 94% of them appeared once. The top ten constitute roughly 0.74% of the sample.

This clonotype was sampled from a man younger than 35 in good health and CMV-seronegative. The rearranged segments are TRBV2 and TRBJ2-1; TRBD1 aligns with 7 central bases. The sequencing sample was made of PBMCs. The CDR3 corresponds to CASSYRGGGHVNEQFF. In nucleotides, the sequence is TGTGCCAGCAGTTACAGGGGTGGGGGTCATGTCAATGAGCAGTTCTTC.